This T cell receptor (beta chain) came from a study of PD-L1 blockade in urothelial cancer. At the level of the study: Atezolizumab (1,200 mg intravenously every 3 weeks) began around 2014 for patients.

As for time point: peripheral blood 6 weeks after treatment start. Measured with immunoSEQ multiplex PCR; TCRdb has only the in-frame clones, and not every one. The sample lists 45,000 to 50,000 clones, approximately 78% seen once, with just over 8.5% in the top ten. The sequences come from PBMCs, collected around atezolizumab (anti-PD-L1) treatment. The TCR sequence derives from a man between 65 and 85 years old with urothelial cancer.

The CDR3 reads CASSLRTSGSEQYF. In DNA form, the CDR3 reads TGCGCCAGCAGCTTGAGAACTAGCGGGAGCGAGCAGTACTTC. V gene TRBV5-1 combines with J gene TRBJ2-7; 11 nucleotides match TRBD2. There are 14 residues in the CDR3. Trimming took 1 base from V and 6 from J; bases not matched to a gene: 3. Germline values: CDR1 SGHRS, CDR2 YFSETQ.